Listed below are T cell receptor beta chains from one sample, sequenced in a study of memory CD4+ T cells and cytomegalovirus serostatus. TCRdb's table, derived via immunoSEQ multiplex PCR, lists solely in-frame clones and lacks some. The sample records some 59,000 clones, 82% being singletons. The specimen was memory CD4+ T cells from blood. The receptor set was obtained from an adult in good health and CMV-seronegative. Both conserved end residues are part of each CDR3. D genes are given only for firm matches. Some rows have no size entry. The others give once, few or many, or a class for an expanded clone.

d_gene: NA; j_gene: TRBJ2-2; abundance: once; v_gene: TRBV19; CDR3aa: CASSIVPGDARPNTGELFF; CDR3nt: TGTGCCAGTAGTATAGTGCCAGGGGACGCTCGACCGAACACCGGGGAGCTGTTTTTT
d_gene: TRBD1; j_gene: TRBJ1-1; abundance: NA; v_gene: TRBV28; CDR3aa: CASRRDRGGMNTEAFF; CDR3nt: TGTGCCAGCAGACGGGACAGGGGGGGAATGAACACTGAAGCTTTCTTT
d_gene: NA; j_gene: TRBJ1-4; abundance: NA; v_gene: TRBV6-1; CDR3aa: CASSDPRRGATNEKLFF; CDR3nt: TGTGCCAGCAGTGACCCGAGAAGAGGTGCAACTAATGAAAAACTGTTTTTT
d_gene: NA; j_gene: TRBJ2-4; abundance: NA; v_gene: TRBV6-1; CDR3aa: CASSEGQLLAKNIQYF; CDR3nt: TGTGCCAGCAGTGAAGGACAGCTCTTAGCCAAAAACATTCAGTACTTC
d_gene: TRBD2; j_gene: TRBJ2-1; abundance: NA; v_gene: TRBV28; CDR3aa: CASGRTSPSSYNEQFF; CDR3nt: TGTGCCAGCGGCCGGACTAGCCCCAGCTCCTACAATGAGCAGTTCTTC
d_gene: NA; j_gene: TRBJ1-5; abundance: NA; v_gene: TRBV5-1; CDR3aa: CAGQPQGSNQPQHF; CDR3nt: TGCGCCGGGCAACCACAGGGAAGCAATCAGCCCCAGCATTTT
d_gene: NA; j_gene: TRBJ2-7; abundance: NA; v_gene: TRBV6-1; CDR3aa: CASSEIRTYEQYF; CDR3nt: TGTGCCAGCAGTGAGATTAGGACCTACGAGCAGTACTTC
d_gene: TRBD2; j_gene: TRBJ2-3; abundance: once; v_gene: TRBV7-3; CDR3aa: CASSLLAGDTDTQYF; CDR3nt: TGTGCCAGCAGCTTGCTAGCGGGAGACACAGATACGCAGTATTTT
d_gene: NA; j_gene: TRBJ1-1; abundance: NA; v_gene: TRBV7-9; CDR3aa: CASRGATTEAFF; CDR3nt: TGTGCCAGCAGGGGGGCGACCACTGAAGCTTTCTTT
d_gene: NA; j_gene: TRBJ2-3; abundance: once; v_gene: TRBV1; CDR3aa: CTSSQLRASISTDTQYF; CDR3nt: TGCACCAGCAGCCAGCTCCGAGCGTCCATTTCCACAGATACGCAGTATTTT
d_gene: NA; j_gene: TRBJ2-4; abundance: once; v_gene: TRBV6-1; CDR3aa: CASSVPSNRSLAKNIQYF; CDR3nt: TGTGCCAGCAGTGTGCCTTCTAACAGGAGCCTAGCCAAAAACATTCAGTACTTC
d_gene: NA; j_gene: TRBJ2-7; abundance: NA; v_gene: TRBV27; CDR3aa: CAPQGLQSSYEQYF; CDR3nt: TGTGCCCCCCAGGGACTCCAAAGCTCCTACGAGCAGTACTTC
d_gene: TRBD2; j_gene: TRBJ2-7; abundance: NA; v_gene: TRBV20-1; CDR3aa: CSLTSGFEQYF; CDR3nt: TGCAGTTTGACTAGCGGGTTCGAGCAGTACTTC
d_gene: NA; j_gene: TRBJ2-1; abundance: once; v_gene: TRBV19; CDR3aa: CASSDQPGMYEQFF; CDR3nt: TGTGCCAGTAGTGATCAACCGGGAATGTATGAGCAGTTCTTC
d_gene: NA; j_gene: TRBJ1-4; abundance: NA; v_gene: TRBV7-9; CDR3aa: CASSLAFEKLFF; CDR3nt: TGTGCCAGCAGCTTAGCCTTTGAAAAACTGTTTTTT
d_gene: TRBD2; j_gene: TRBJ2-3; abundance: NA; v_gene: TRBV10-1; CDR3aa: CASSESSLRGYTDTQYF; CDR3nt: TGCGCCAGCAGTGAGTCTTCGCTGCGGGGGTACACAGATACGCAGTATTTT